This entry lists 29 T cell receptor beta chains sequenced from one sample in a study of blood T cell repertoires in COVID-19. Generated by immunoSEQ multiplex PCR, the TCRdb table keeps only in-frame clones and is missing some. The table records around 700,000 clones, 70% to 90% of them present only once. The sequencing sample was made of peripheral blood. All receptors derive from a woman younger than 30 with acute or convalescent COVID-19.

The chain joins TRBV25-1 to TRBJ2-7; TRBD1 aligns across 10 bases. Trimming took 8 bases from V and 1 from J; bases not matched to a gene: 2. CDR1 MGHDK and CDR2 SYGVNS come from the germline V gene. The CDR3 has 13 residues. The CDR3 loop is CASRDRGSYEQYF. In DNA, the CDR3 is TGTGCCAGCCGGGACAGGGGTTCCTACGAGCAGTACTTC.

The V call is TRBV11-2, the J call TRBJ1-2; D is unresolved. Trimming removed 5 bases at V and 8 bases at J, with 15 bases between. The CDR3 extends over 13 amino acids. Looked up from germline, CDR1 is SGHAT and CDR2 is FQNNGV. The CDR3 region has the DNA TGTGCCAGCAGCGATTGGGAGGCGCGGGGCTACACCTTC. Translation gives CASSDWEARGYTF.

The CDR3 region has the DNA TGTGCCAGCAGTTTTCTTCGGACTAGCGGGTCCAGGTACGAGCAGTACTTC. This sequence encodes CASSFLRTSGSRYEQYF. J is TRBJ2-7 and V is TRBV27; TRBD2 matches at 11 bases. Unmatched junction bases numbered 11, after V lost 3 bases and J lost 4 bases. This CDR3 has 17 amino acids. CDR1 and CDR2 from the germline V gene are MNHEY and SMNVEV (reference sequence).

The chain carries TRBV4-1 and TRBJ1-4; D is uncertain. Germline values: CDR1 MGHRA, CDR2 YSYEKL. The germline V and J ends were trimmed by 1 base and 7 bases, with 4 bases remaining between them. The CDR3 extends over 12 amino acids. Here the CDR3 reads CASSQGAEKLFF. CDR3 bases: TGCGCCAGCAGCCAAGGGGCTGAAAAACTGTTTTTT.

The V call is TRBV19, the J call TRBJ2-7, with 10 bases identical to TRBD1. Trimming at V came to 7 bases and at J to 1 base, leaving 7 bases not matched to a gene. There are 15 residues in the CDR3. The V gene's germline CDR1 is LNHDA and CDR2 SQIVND (reference sequence). The CDR3 DNA reads TGTGCCAGTACCGCGCCGGGACAGGGGTCCTACGAGCAGTACTTC. Translated, it gives CASTAPGQGSYEQYF.

This chain joins TRBV7-2 and TRBJ1-2; 7 nucleotides align to TRBD1. V gave up 5 bases and J gave up 8 bases; unmatched junction bases: 17. In germline, CDR1 is SGHTA, CDR2 FQGNSA. The CDR3 has 16 residues. In DNA, the CDR3 is TGTGCCAGCAGCCCAAGACAGGGACAGTCGGCTAGGGGCTACACCTTC. Translating it yields CASSPRQGQSARGYTF. Full variable domain (outside the CDR3, taken from reference TRBV7-2 and TRBJ1-2): GAGVSQSPSNKVTEKGKDVELRCDPISGHTALYWYRQSLGQGLEFLIYFQGNSAPDKSGLPSDRFSAERTGGSVSTLTIQRTQQEDSAVYLCASSPRQGQSARGYTFGSGTRLTVV.

This clone showed up just once. This chain uses TRBV5-1 with TRBJ1-4; a weak D match, TRBD1 (5 bases). Germline CDR1 is SGHRS and CDR2 is YFSETQ. The CDR3 spans 15 residues. Trimming took off 4 bases at V and 4 bases at J, with 14 bases between the two ends. The CDR3 here is CASSVAPGLNEKLFF. DNA for the CDR3: TGCGCCAGCAGCGTTGCGCCGGGACTTAATGAAAAACTGTTTTTT. Filled out from reference TRBV5-1 and TRBJ1-4, the complete variable domain reads KAGVTQTPRYLIKTRGQQVTLSCSPISGHRSVSWYQQTPGQGLQFLFEYFSETQRNKGNFPGRFSGRQFSNSRSEMNVSTLELGDSALYLCASSVAPGLNEKLFFGSGTQLSVL.

The genes are TRBV5-1 and TRBJ2-1; 8 nucleotides align to TRBD1. This CDR3 spans 14 amino acids. Germline trimming cut 0 bases from V and 7 bases from J; bases unmatched to any gene: 3. Germline V gene lookup returns CDR1 SGHRS and CDR2 YFSETQ. CDR3 region: CASSLAGQGNEQFF. The CDR3 coding sequence is TGCGCCAGCAGCTTGGCAGGACAGGGAAATGAGCAGTTCTTC.

The chain combines TRBV24-1 with TRBJ2-7; D is unresolved. The ends were cut back, 0 bases at V and 1 base at J, with 15 bases in the middle. The CDR3 is 17 residues long. CDR1 is KGHDR, CDR2 SFDVKD, per germline. CDR3 in amino acids: CATSDLLGGVQSYEQYF. Here the CDR3 DNA reads TGTGCCACCAGTGATTTGTTGGGTGGTGTACAGTCCTACGAGCAGTACTTC.

The chain employs TRBV15 and TRBJ2-1, with 7 bases lining up with TRBD1. Germline values: CDR1 LNHNV, CDR2 YYDKDF (reference sequence). CDR3 length: 16 amino acids. Germline trimming cut 4 bases from V and 2 bases from J; bases unmatched to any gene: 8. In DNA form, the CDR3 reads TGTGCCACCAGCACACCCGGACAGGTTCCCTACAATGAGCAGTTCTTC. Its translation: CATSTPGQVPYNEQFF.

J is TRBJ1-2 and V is TRBV5-1; unclear D gene. The CDR3 contains 14 residues. Germline CDR1 is SGHRS and CDR2 is YFSETQ. Trimming pared 4 bases from V and 7 bases from J, leaving 17 bases between. The CDR3 reads CASSPHRSDGGYTF. The CDR3 DNA is TGCGCCAGCAGCCCACACAGAAGTGATGGTGGCTACACCTTC.

Note on this clone: Other nucleotide sequences in the sample specify the same CDR3. This sequence joins TRBV6-5 and TRBJ1-1, with D possibly being TRBD1 (6 bases). The V end lost 6 bases, the J end lost 2 bases, and 10 bases lay between the germline ends. The CDR3 extends over 13 amino acids. Germline V gives CDR1 MNHEY, CDR2 SVGAGI. This CDR3 reads CASSADRNTEAFF. The CDR3 DNA is TGTGCCAGCAGCGCGGACAGAAACACTGAAGCTTTCTTT.

The V gene is TRBV18, the J gene TRBJ1-1; TRBD1 aligns across 11 bases. Germline V gene lookup returns CDR1 KGHSH and CDR2 LQKENI. V lost 3 bases and J lost 3; bases outside the gene matches: 12. The CDR3 length is 18 residues. The CDR3 coding sequence is TGTGCCAGCTCACCGTCCGGGACAGGGGGAGCCGCATACACTGAAGCTTTCTTT. This sequence encodes CASSPSGTGGAAYTEAFF. The full variable domain, rest sourced from reference TRBV18 and TRBJ1-1, is NAGVMQNPRHLVRRRGQEARLRCSPMKGHSHVYWYRQLPEEGLKFMVYLQKENIIDESGMPKERFSAEFPKEGPSILRIQQVVRGDSAAYFCASSPSGTGGAAYTEAFFGQGTRLTVV.

This chain uses TRBV10-3 with TRBJ1-1, with TRBD1 as a possible D gene (6 bases). Deletions cut 4 bases from V and 1 base from J, with 19 bases between. Germline values: CDR1 ENHRY, CDR2 SYGVKD. The CDR3 totals 17 residues. DNA for the CDR3: TGTGCCATCAGTGCCTCGGGACACCTCATAACGAACACTGAAGCTTTCTTT. Protein product: CAISASGHLITNTEAFF.

This chain joins TRBV6-6 and TRBJ1-1; TRBD1 matches 10 bases. Germline V lookup: CDR1 MNHNY, CDR2 SVGAGI (reference sequence). V dropped 5 bases and J dropped 2; count of bases not matched to a gene: 11. The CDR3 length is 17 residues. The CDR3 DNA sequence: TGTGCCAGCAGTCCTTGGACAGGGGGTACCTTTAACACTGAAGCTTTCTTT. Translating gives CASSPWTGGTFNTEAFF.

This chain links TRBV7-9 with TRBJ1-4, with TRBD1 identical over 9 bases. CDR3 length: 14 residues. V shed 4 bases, J shed 8 bases, and the junction held 5 bases outside the gene matches. Germline CDR1 SEHNR, CDR2 FQNEAQ (reference sequence). The CDR3 loop is CASSSGTGSEKLFF. The CDR3 DNA reads as TGTGCCAGCAGCTCCGGGACAGGGAGCGAAAAACTGTTTTTT.

CDR3 nucleotide sequence: TGTGCCAGCACCCGGACGACAGGGGGCGACTATGGCTACACCTTC. This translates into CASTRTTGGDYGYTF. The chain links TRBV6-6 to TRBJ1-2; TRBD1 agrees at 10 bases. With 7 bases clipped from V and 3 bases from J, the junction kept 8 bases outside the gene matches. The CDR3 sequence is 15 residues long. The germline gives CDR1 MNHNY, CDR2 SVGAGI (reference sequence).

The V and J genes are TRBV2 and TRBJ1-1; tentatively, D is TRBD1 (5 bases). CDR1 and CDR2 (germline): SNHLY, FYNNEI. This CDR3 is 16 amino acids long. Deletions cut 6 bases from V and 1 base from J, with 18 bases between. CDR3 amino acids: CASRSGGTYKNTEAFF. CDR3 nucleotides: TGTGCCAGCAGGTCGGGGGGGACTTATAAGAACACTGAAGCTTTCTTT.

The chain combines TRBV27 with TRBJ1-4; D is possibly TRBD1 (6 bases). V lost 5 bases and J lost 6, with 25 bases in between. Germline lookup yields CDR1 MNHEY and CDR2 SMNVEV (reference sequence). This CDR3 region has 18 residues. The CDR3 is CASSPRQGRISLDEKLFF. CDR3 DNA sequence: TGTGCCAGCAGTCCTCGCCAGGGGCGAATCTCCCTCGATGAAAAACTGTTTTTT. The full variable domain, with the rest looked up from reference TRBV27 and TRBJ1-4, is EAQVTQNPRYLITVTGKKLTVTCSQNMNHEYMSWYRQDPGLGLRQIYYSMNVEVTDKGDVPEGYKVSRKEKRNFPLILESPSPNQTSLYFCASSPRQGRISLDEKLFFGSGTQLSVL.

The chain is built from TRBV3-1 (or the pseudogene TRBV3-2) and TRBJ1-1; 8 bases map to TRBD1. With V trimmed by 1 base and J by 5 bases, 6 bases remained unmatched. CDR3 length: 15 residues. The germline gives CDR1 LGHDT, CDR2 YNNKEL (reference sequence). The CDR3 is CASSQVAGGLTEAFF. Here the CDR3 DNA reads TGTGCCAGCAGCCAAGTGGCAGGGGGCTTAACTGAAGCTTTCTTT.

The rearrangement links TRBV5-1 to TRBJ2-7; 9 bases line up with TRBD1. V lost 4 bases to trimming and J lost 1 base; unmatched junction nucleotides: 6. CDR1 is SGHRS, CDR2 YFSETQ, per germline. The CDR3 has 15 amino acids. CDR3 amino acids: CASSTGTGLSYEQYF. CDR3 DNA: TGCGCCAGCAGCACAGGGACAGGGTTATCCTACGAGCAGTACTTC.

The sample holds a few counts of this clone. V gene TRBV29-1 combines with J gene TRBJ2-7; 8 bases line up with TRBD1. Trimming took 8 bases from V and 5 from J; bases not matched to a gene: 14. The CDR3 is 14 residues long. Germline values: CDR1 SQVTM, CDR2 ANQGSEA. CDR3 nucleotides: TGCAGCCCTATACGGACAGGGCCCCTTGACGAGCAGTACTTC. As protein: CSPIRTGPLDEQYF.

The V call is TRBV2, the J call TRBJ1-4; 7 bases match TRBD1. V gave up 8 bases and J gave up 0 bases; unmatched junction bases: 12. This CDR3 has 17 residues. CDR1 SNHLY and CDR2 FYNNEI come from the germline V gene. The CDR3 loop reads CASGQTGSGATNEKLFF. The CDR3 DNA reads as TGTGCCAGCGGCCAGACAGGGTCCGGGGCAACTAATGAAAAACTGTTTTTT. The variable domain in full, with the rest retrieved from reference TRBV2 and TRBJ1-4, is EPEVTQTPSHQVTQMGQEVILRCVPISNHLYFYWYRQILGQKVEFLVSFYNNEISEKSEIFDDQFSVERPDGSNFTLKIRSTKLEDSAMYFCASGQTGSGATNEKLFFGSGTQLSVL.

The table lists this clone with a count of one. This CDR3 reads CASAGDTIYF. The CDR3 bases are TGTGCCAGCGCGGGGGACACCATATATTTT. The V gene is TRBV12-3 or TRBV12-4, the J gene TRBJ1-3; D might be TRBD1 (5 bases). Deletions cut 8 bases from V and 8 bases from J, with 7 bases between. This CDR3 is 10 amino acids long.

Concerning this clone: The same CDR3 arises from other DNA sequences in this sample as well. The chain combines TRBV6-5 with TRBJ2-5; TRBD2 is a possible D gene (7 bases). The CDR3 loop spans 13 amino acids. Trimming left V 6 bases short and J 4 bases short, with 12 bases between. Germline CDR1 and CDR2: MNHEY and SVGAGI. CDR3 coding DNA: TGTGCCAGCAGAAGGGGGGGTCGAGAGACCCAGTACTTC. This gives the protein CASRRGGRETQYF.

This clone was picked up one time. The chain couples TRBV18 to TRBJ2-7, with D possibly being TRBD2 (6 bases). Trimming pared 2 bases from V and 6 bases from J, leaving 11 bases between. This CDR3 contains 13 residues. Germline V lookup: CDR1 KGHSH, CDR2 LQKENI. This CDR3 is CASSPIGTGEQYF. The CDR3 region has the DNA TGTGCCAGCTCACCAATCGGGACTGGCGAGCAGTACTTC.

The chain recombines TRBV14 with TRBJ2-3; TRBD2 matches 9 bases. The CDR3 spans 15 residues. Germline V gene lookup returns CDR1 SGHDN and CDR2 FVKESK. The junction had 5 bases not matched to a gene; V was cut back by 4 bases and J by 3 bases. The CDR3 sequence: CASSPKSGGTDTQYF. The CDR3 nucleotides are TGTGCCAGCAGCCCAAAGAGCGGGGGGACAGATACGCAGTATTTT. Full variable domain (rest looked up from reference TRBV14 and TRBJ2-3): EAGVTQFPSHSVIEKGQTVTLRCDPISGHDNLYWYRRVMGKEIKFLLHFVKESKQDESGMPNNRFLAERTGGTYSTLKVQPAELEDSGVYFCASSPKSGGTDTQYFGPGTRLTVL.

This chain links TRBV2 with TRBJ1-5; possible D gene TRBD1, 5 bases. The CDR3 spans 16 residues. Germline V gene lookup returns CDR1 SNHLY and CDR2 FYNNEI. Trimming removed 5 bases from V and 1 base from J, with 15 bases in between. Written as DNA, the CDR3 is TGTGCCAGCAGTAGGTTGGCCGGGGGAAGCAATCAGCCCCAGCATTTT. Protein product: CASSRLAGGSNQPQHF.

The chain couples TRBV2 to TRBJ2-7; the match to TRBD1 covers 10 bases. J was trimmed by 3 bases and V by 6 bases; bases with no gene match: 5. Germline V gene data show CDR1 as SNHLY and CDR2 as FYNNEI. This CDR3 comprises 14 residues. CDR3 loop: CASRRQGAVYEQYF. The CDR3, as DNA: TGTGCCAGCAGGCGACAGGGGGCAGTCTACGAGCAGTACTTC.